The 3 T cell receptor beta chains given below trace back to one sample, sequenced in a study of T cell repertoires in cytomegalovirus infection. The antigens these receptors bind are not known. From the reads, TCRdb called clonotypes with MiXCR, one entry per CDR3 protein. The sample holds more than 250,000 distinct CDR3 sequences; roughly 25% are singletons and the top ten take 13%. Sequencing was performed on cultured PBMCs, taken from culture after CMV antigen stimulation. The receptor set was obtained from a human donor in good health (CMV status not recorded). Some clones in this sample may be carry-over from other donors' samples.

This clonotype was counted many times. The germline gene is not matched at one end of the junction; a read error may be the cause. The rearrangement joins TRBV7-2 to TRBJ2-1, with D maybe TRBD2 (5 bases). The germline V gene has CDR1 SGHTA and CDR2 FQGNSA. The CDR3 length is 17 residues. The CDR3 DNA follows: TGTGCCAGCAGCCTAGCCCTTCGGGCGGGTGACCAAAATGAGCAGTTCTTC. It is translated as CASSLALRAGDQNEQFF.

This clonotype showed up just a few times. The chain links TRBV6-1 to TRBJ1-1; tentative D call: TRBD1 (6 bases). The V end was cut by 4 bases, the J end by 1 base, with 10 bases between. Germline CDR1 is MNHNS and CDR2 is SASEGT. The CDR3 runs to 14 residues. The DNA of the CDR3 is TGTGCCAGCAGTGGACGGACAGCGAACACTGAAGCTTTCTTT. This translates into CASSGRTANTEAFF.

The sample holds a few counts of this clonotype. The CDR3 here is CASSLTWGNTGELFF. DNA for the CDR3: TGTGCCAGCAGCCTCACGTGGGGGAACACCGGGGAGCTGTTTTTT. The chain carries TRBV11-3 and TRBJ2-2; D remains unclear. Germline CDR1 reads SGHNT; CDR2 reads YENEEA. V lost 5 bases and J lost 1, with 11 bases in between. The CDR3 extends over 15 amino acids.